The T cell receptor (beta chain) described here comes from a study of technical replicates of blood from several donors. CDR1 and CDR2 (germline): SGHDT, YYEEEE. The trim removed 4 bases at V and 2 bases at J, leaving 5 bases unmatched. The CDR3 is 15 residues long. Sequencing was performed with immunoSEQ multiplex PCR; in TCRdb, only in-frame clones are kept and a portion is missing. The sample carries more than 90,000 clones, approximately 95% recorded once. Sequencing was done on a sample of T cells isolated from PBMCs. The chain is built from TRBV5-6 and TRBJ2-7, with 11 bases lining up with TRBD2. The TCR sequence derives from a human donor in good health. This CDR3 is CASSLGLAGAYEQYF. The CDR3 DNA reads as TGTGCCAGCAGCCTCGGACTAGCGGGTGCCTACGAGCAGTACTTC.